This T cell receptor (beta chain) emerged from a study of T-cell memory formation after mild COVID-19. Notes on the study in general: Mainly CM and EM harbored the contracting CD4+ clones; mainly EMRA harbored the CD8+ ones. A subset of responding clones appeared in pre-infection memory, suggesting cross-reactive memory joined.

This clonotype showed up just a few times. Its target is unknown. This CDR3 has 12 residues. V lost 3 bases and J lost 4, with 9 bases in between. Germline V gene data show CDR1 as DFQATT and CDR2 as SNEGSKA (reference sequence). TCRdb fed the 5' RACE reads into MiXCR, producing one record per CDR3 protein. The sample has around 55,000 distinct CDR3 sequences, more than 8% seen once. This receptor was obtained from a man between 18 and 35 years old who had mild COVID-19 (a few samples of this study predate the infection). Cell type and time point are not known. The chain carries TRBV20-1 and TRBJ2-5; D gene unclear. Sequenced sample: PBMCs or a T cell subset sorted from them (not recorded which). The CDR3 protein is CSASDNLETQYF. The CDR3 DNA reads TGCAGTGCTAGCGACAATTTAGAGACCCAGTACTTC.